These 22 T cell receptor beta chains came from one sample sequenced in a study of control samples from healthy donors and cancer patients. Measured with immunoSEQ multiplex PCR; TCRdb has only the in-frame clones, and not every one. This sample has 120,000 or so clones, with roughly 84% found just once. The sequencing sample was made of blood. Source of these receptors: a young man in good health.

The rearrangement links TRBV11-2 to TRBJ1-1, with 8 bases identical to TRBD1. The V gene end was trimmed by 3 bases and the J gene end by 2 bases; junction bases not matched to a gene: 8. There are 16 residues in the CDR3. CDR1 is SGHAT, CDR2 FQNNGV, per germline. The DNA of the CDR3 is TGTGCCAGCAGCTTGCGCAGAGGGACAGGAAACACTGAAGCTTTCTTT. Translation gives CASSLRRGTGNTEAFF.

This clone is a singleton in its sample. The V and J genes are TRBV15 and TRBJ1-2; D is unclear. The CDR3 is 13 amino acids. CDR1 LNHNV and CDR2 YYDKDF come from the germline V gene (reference sequence). Trimming removed 1 base from V and 6 bases from J, with 9 bases in between. Here the CDR3 reads CATSRAMGNGYTF. Written as DNA, the CDR3 is TGTGCCACCAGCAGAGCCATGGGAAATGGCTACACCTTC. The variable domain in full, completed from reference TRBV15 and TRBJ1-2, reads DAMVIQNPRYQVTQFGKPVTLSCSQTLNHNVMYWYQQKSSQAPKLLFHYYDKDFNNEADTPDNFQSRRPNTSFCFLDIRSPGLGDTAMYLCATSRAMGNGYTFGSGTRLTVV.

The V and J genes are TRBV5-1 and TRBJ2-2; D is uncertain. V was clipped by 6 bases and J by 1 base, with 10 bases between them. The CDR3 runs 14 residues. CDR1 is SGHRS and CDR2 is YFSETQ in the germline V gene. CDR3 amino acids: CASTRELNTGELFF. CDR3 in DNA: TGCGCCAGCACCAGAGAGCTGAACACCGGGGAGCTGTTTTTT.

The rearrangement uses TRBV19 and TRBJ2-6; 9 bases align to TRBD1. The germline CDR1 and CDR2 sequences are LNHDA and SQIVND (reference sequence). V was clipped by 5 bases and J by 0 bases; unmatched bases: 14. The CDR3 sequence is 20 residues long. The CDR3 here is CASSFSPPGQGFSGANVLTF. As DNA, the CDR3 is TGTGCCAGTAGTTTTTCCCCGCCGGGACAGGGATTCTCTGGGGCCAACGTCCTGACTTTC.

The chain uses TRBV6-5 and TRBJ2-1, with a possible D match to TRBD2 (6 bases). Germline assignment: CDR1 MNHEY and CDR2 SVGAGI. This CDR3 spans 15 amino acids. The ends were cut back, 6 bases at V and 2 bases at J, with 14 bases in the middle. CDR3: CASRGGTLAYNEQFF. The CDR3 bases are TGTGCCAGCAGGGGGGGAACTCTAGCCTACAATGAGCAGTTCTTC.

This clone appeared once. The J gene is TRBJ1-2, the V gene TRBV9; 9 bases map to TRBD1. V shed 3 bases, J shed 4 bases, and the junction held 13 bases outside the gene matches. The CDR3 contains 17 residues. CDR1 is SGDLS and CDR2 is YYNGEE in the germline V gene. The CDR3 reads CASSANKAGTGRYGYTF. The CDR3 nucleotides read TGTGCCAGCAGCGCAAATAAGGCCGGGACAGGGCGCTATGGCTACACCTTC.

This sequence joins TRBV7-2 and TRBJ1-2, with a tentative D call TRBD1 (6 bases). Germline assignment: CDR1 SGHTA and CDR2 FQGNSA. The CDR3 extends over 18 amino acids. Trimming shortened V by 1 base and J by 0 bases, and 18 bases separated the two germline ends. The CDR3: CASSLEVQGYRSNYGYTF. As DNA, the CDR3 is TGTGCCAGCAGCTTAGAAGTGCAGGGGTACAGATCTAACTATGGCTACACCTTC.

This clone appeared once. V usage is TRBV28 and J usage is TRBJ1-3, with D uncertain. The CDR3 extends over 13 amino acids. Germline CDR1 is MDHEN and CDR2 is SYDVKM. Trimming removed 3 bases from V and 4 bases from J, with 7 bases in between. CDR3 in DNA: TGTGCCAGCAGTTTGCGAAGCGGAAACACCATATATTTT. It codes for CASSLRSGNTIYF. The full variable domain, with the rest looked up from reference TRBV28 and TRBJ1-3, is DVKVTQSSRYLVKRTGEKVFLECVQDMDHENMFWYRQDPGLGLRLIYFSYDVKMKEKGDIPEGYSVSREKKERFSLILESASTNQTSMYLCASSLRSGNTIYFGEGSWLTVV.

V gene TRBV7-2 combines with J gene TRBJ1-2; D unclear. There are 14 residues in the CDR3. V shed 2 bases and J shed 2 bases, with 9 bases lying between them. CDR1 and CDR2 (germline): SGHTA, FQGNSA. CDR3 loop: CASSLRTGNYGYTF. CDR3 coding DNA: TGTGCCAGCAGCTTAAGGACTGGGAACTATGGCTACACCTTC.

The sample holds one count of this clone. This rearrangement joins TRBV18 to TRBJ2-7; 10 nucleotides agree with TRBD2. The CDR3 extends over 16 amino acids. The junction had 11 bases not matched to a gene; V was cut back by 3 bases and J by 6 bases. Germline V CDR1 and CDR2: KGHSH, LQKENI. CDR3 in amino acids: CASSPLPSGSIGEQYF. CDR3 DNA sequence: TGTGCCAGCTCACCTCTTCCTAGCGGGAGTATAGGCGAGCAGTACTTC.

The chain uses TRBV10-1 and TRBJ2-3; the D call may be TRBD1 or TRBD2 (5 bases each). The CDR3 consists of 13 residues. Germline assignment: CDR1 WNHNN and CDR2 SYGVQD (reference sequence). The V end lost 0 bases, the J end lost 12 bases, and 13 bases lay between the germline ends. The CDR3 region is CASSESRDLTQYF. CDR3 nucleotides: TGCGCCAGCAGTGAGTCACGGGACCTGACTCAGTATTTT.

This sequence joins TRBV9 and TRBJ2-3, with 7 bases matching TRBD2. The CDR3 runs to 15 residues. The germline gives CDR1 SGDLS, CDR2 YYNGEE. The V segment lost 5 bases and the J segment 4 bases; nucleotides outside the gene matches: 10. The DNA of the CDR3 is TGTGCCAGCAGTCCTCGATGGGGAGGGCCAGATACGCAGTATTTT. Translated: CASSPRWGGPDTQYF.

The CDR3 sequence: CASSLGTGGGQPQHF. CDR3 bases: TGTGCCAGCAGCCTCGGGACAGGGGGCGGTCAGCCCCAGCATTTT. The chain employs TRBV9 and TRBJ1-5; 12 bases line up with TRBD1. This CDR3 has 15 amino acids. Germline V gene lookup returns CDR1 SGDLS and CDR2 YYNGEE. J gave up 6 bases and V 4 bases, and 5 bases lay outside the gene matches.

The chain couples TRBV18 to TRBJ1-4; no definite D call. Germline CDR1 and CDR2: KGHSH and LQKENI. Trimming took off 3 bases at V and 3 bases at J, with 5 bases between the two ends. The CDR3 length is 13 residues. The CDR3 spells CASSPEANEKLFF. The DNA of the CDR3 is TGTGCCAGCTCACCGGAGGCTAATGAAAAACTGTTTTTT.

The V gene is TRBV28, the J gene TRBJ1-1; maybe TRBD1 (5 bases). V lost 3 bases and J lost 11, with 13 bases in between. In germline, CDR1 is MDHEN, CDR2 SYDVKM. There are 12 residues in the CDR3. CDR3 in amino acids: CASSLGQTRAFF. CDR3 DNA: TGTGCCAGCAGTTTGGGGCAGACAAGGGCTTTCTTT.

This sequence joins TRBV7-9 and TRBJ2-5; 9 bases fit TRBD1. The CDR3 extends over 16 amino acids. The germline gives CDR1 SEHNR, CDR2 FQNEAQ (reference sequence). J was trimmed by 4 bases and V by 4 bases; bases with no gene match: 10. The chain's CDR3 is CASSSRTGTGIETQYF. CDR3 nucleotides: TGTGCCAGCAGCTCGAGAACCGGGACAGGGATAGAGACCCAGTACTTC.

The chain is built from TRBV24-1 and TRBJ2-7; 7 nucleotides align to TRBD1. Unmatched junction bases numbered 11, after V lost 4 bases and J lost 6 bases. Per germline, CDR1 KGHDR and CDR2 SFDVKD. The CDR3 consists of 15 residues. Here the CDR3 reads CATSEEGTASSEQYF. The CDR3 DNA sequence: TGTGCCACCAGTGAAGAGGGGACAGCTTCGAGCGAGCAGTACTTC.

This rearrangement joins TRBV5-1 to TRBJ2-3, with D perhaps assigned TRBD1 or TRBD2 (5 bases each). Trimming left V 4 bases short and J 2 bases short, with 20 bases between. CDR3 length: 17 amino acids. Looked up from germline, CDR1 is SGHRS and CDR2 is YFSETQ. CDR3 sequence: CASSRGPAGGDTDTQYF. The DNA for the CDR3 is TGCGCCAGCAGCAGGGGTCCTGCTGGAGGAGACACAGATACGCAGTATTTT. The full variable domain, its missing parts supplied by reference TRBV5-1 and TRBJ2-3, is KAGVTQTPRYLIKTRGQQVTLSCSPISGHRSVSWYQQTPGQGLQFLFEYFSETQRNKGNFPGRFSGRQFSNSRSEMNVSTLELGDSALYLCASSRGPAGGDTDTQYFGPGTRLTVL.

This chain connects TRBV6-6 to TRBJ1-4; D uncertain. Trimming removed 6 bases at V and 5 bases at J, with 19 bases between. This CDR3 contains 16 residues. Looked up from germline, CDR1 is MNHNY and CDR2 is SVGAGI (reference sequence). The CDR3 region has the DNA TGTGCCAGCAGCGATTCTAACAGCAAGCCGAATGAAAAACTGTTTTTT. Translation gives CASSDSNSKPNEKLFF.

CDR3 nucleotide sequence: TGTGCCAGCAGCGTAGGGGGCGGGACTGATGAGCAGTTCTTC. It specifies CASSVGGGTDEQFF. The chain couples TRBV9 to TRBJ2-1; D is possibly TRBD2 (6 bases). V was shortened by 0 bases and J by 8 bases, with 12 bases between the two germline ends. Germline V gene sequence: CDR1 SGDLS, CDR2 YYNGEE. The CDR3 runs 14 residues.

The chain joins TRBV28 to TRBJ2-1, with D unresolved. The V end lost 1 base, the J end lost 5 bases, and 6 bases lay between the germline ends. Germline V gives CDR1 MDHEN, CDR2 SYDVKM. The CDR3 has 13 amino acids. CDR3 protein: CASSLYRDNEQFF. Here the CDR3 DNA reads TGTGCCAGCAGTTTATATCGGGACAATGAGCAGTTCTTC.

This chain connects TRBV3-1 (or the pseudogene TRBV3-2) to TRBJ1-1; TRBD1 is a possible D gene (6 bases). This CDR3 has 18 residues. Looked up from germline, CDR1 is LGHDT and CDR2 is YNNKEL (reference sequence). The V end was cut by 0 bases, the J end by 1 base, with 18 bases between. The CDR3 here is CASSQEVLGGQPNTEAFF. Written as DNA, the CDR3 is TGTGCCAGCAGCCAAGAAGTACTCGGGGGACAACCGAACACTGAAGCTTTCTTT.